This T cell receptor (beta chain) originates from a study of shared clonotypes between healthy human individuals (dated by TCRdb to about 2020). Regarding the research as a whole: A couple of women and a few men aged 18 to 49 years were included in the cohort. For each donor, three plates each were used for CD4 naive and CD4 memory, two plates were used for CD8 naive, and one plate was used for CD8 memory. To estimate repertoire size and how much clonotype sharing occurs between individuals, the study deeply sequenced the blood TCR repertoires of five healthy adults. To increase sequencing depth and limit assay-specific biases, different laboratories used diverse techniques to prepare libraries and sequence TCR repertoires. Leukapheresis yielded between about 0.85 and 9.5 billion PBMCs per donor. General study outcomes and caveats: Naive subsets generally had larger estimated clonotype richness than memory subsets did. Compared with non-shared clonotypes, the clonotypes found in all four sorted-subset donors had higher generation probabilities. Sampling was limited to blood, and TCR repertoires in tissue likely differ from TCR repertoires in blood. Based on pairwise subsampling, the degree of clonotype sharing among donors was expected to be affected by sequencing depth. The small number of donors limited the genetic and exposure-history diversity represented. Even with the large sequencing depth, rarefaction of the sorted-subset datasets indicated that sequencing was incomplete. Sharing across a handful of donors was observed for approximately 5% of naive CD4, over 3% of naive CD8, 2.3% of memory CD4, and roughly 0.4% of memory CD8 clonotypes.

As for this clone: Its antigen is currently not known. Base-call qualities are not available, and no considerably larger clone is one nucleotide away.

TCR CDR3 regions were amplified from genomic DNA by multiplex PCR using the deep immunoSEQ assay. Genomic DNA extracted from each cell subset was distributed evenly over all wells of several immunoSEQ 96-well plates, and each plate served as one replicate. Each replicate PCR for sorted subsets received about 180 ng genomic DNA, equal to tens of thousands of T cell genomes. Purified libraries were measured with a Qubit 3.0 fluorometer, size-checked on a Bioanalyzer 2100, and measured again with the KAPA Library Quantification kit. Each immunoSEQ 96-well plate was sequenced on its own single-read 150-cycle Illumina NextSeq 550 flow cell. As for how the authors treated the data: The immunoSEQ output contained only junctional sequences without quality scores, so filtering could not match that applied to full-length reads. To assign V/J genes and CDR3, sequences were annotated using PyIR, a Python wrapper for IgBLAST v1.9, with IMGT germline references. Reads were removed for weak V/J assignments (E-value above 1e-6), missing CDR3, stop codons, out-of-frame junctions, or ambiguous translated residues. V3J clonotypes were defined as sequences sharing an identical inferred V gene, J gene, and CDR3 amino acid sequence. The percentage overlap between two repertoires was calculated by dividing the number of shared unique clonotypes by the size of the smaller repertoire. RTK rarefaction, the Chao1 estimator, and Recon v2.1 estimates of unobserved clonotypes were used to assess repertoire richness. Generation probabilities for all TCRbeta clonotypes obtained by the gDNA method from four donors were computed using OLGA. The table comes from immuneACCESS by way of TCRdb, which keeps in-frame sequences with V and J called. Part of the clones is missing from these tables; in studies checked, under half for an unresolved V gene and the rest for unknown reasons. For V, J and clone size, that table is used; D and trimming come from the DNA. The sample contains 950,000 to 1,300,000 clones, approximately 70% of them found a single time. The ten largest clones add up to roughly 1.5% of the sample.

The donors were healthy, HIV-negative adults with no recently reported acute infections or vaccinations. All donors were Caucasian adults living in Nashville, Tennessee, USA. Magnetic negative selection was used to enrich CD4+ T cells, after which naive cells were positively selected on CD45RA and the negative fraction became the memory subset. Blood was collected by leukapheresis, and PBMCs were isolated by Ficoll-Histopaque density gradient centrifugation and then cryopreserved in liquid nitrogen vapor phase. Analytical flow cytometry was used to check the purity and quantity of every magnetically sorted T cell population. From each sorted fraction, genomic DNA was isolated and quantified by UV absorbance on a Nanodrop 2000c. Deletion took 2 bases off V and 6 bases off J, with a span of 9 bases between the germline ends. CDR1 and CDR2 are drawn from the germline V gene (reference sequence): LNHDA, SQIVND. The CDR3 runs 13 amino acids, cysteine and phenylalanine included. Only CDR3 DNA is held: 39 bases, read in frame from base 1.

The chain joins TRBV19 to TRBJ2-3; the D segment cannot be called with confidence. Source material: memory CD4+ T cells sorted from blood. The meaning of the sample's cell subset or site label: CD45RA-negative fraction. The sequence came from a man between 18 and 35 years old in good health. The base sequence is TGTGCCAGTAGTATAAACCCTCGGGATACGCAGTATTTT. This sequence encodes CASSINPRDTQYF.